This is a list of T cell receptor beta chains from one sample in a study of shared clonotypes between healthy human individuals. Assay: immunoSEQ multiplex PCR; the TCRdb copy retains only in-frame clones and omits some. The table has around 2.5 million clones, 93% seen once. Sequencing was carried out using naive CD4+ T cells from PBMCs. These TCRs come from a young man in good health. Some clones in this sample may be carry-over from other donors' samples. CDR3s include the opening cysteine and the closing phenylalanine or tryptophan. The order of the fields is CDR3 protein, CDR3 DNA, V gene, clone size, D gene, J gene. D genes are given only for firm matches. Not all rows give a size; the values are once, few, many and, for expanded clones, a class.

CDR3: CASSIREEVGTEAFF
DNA: TGTGCCAGCTCAATAAGGGAGGAGGTTGGAACTGAAGCTTTCTTT
V: TRBV18
size: NA
D: NA
J: TRBJ1-1

CDR3: CASSLNRVDEQFF
DNA: TGCGCCAGCAGCTTGAACAGGGTCGATGAGCAGTTCTTC
V: TRBV5-1
size: NA
D: NA
J: TRBJ2-1

CDR3: CASSSPGGIQETQYF
DNA: TGTGCCAGCAGTTCCCCAGGGGGGATTCAAGAGACCCAGTACTTC
V: TRBV28
size: NA
D: NA
J: TRBJ2-5

CDR3: CASSFWDRAYEQYF
DNA: TGTGCCAGCAGCTTCTGGGACAGGGCTTACGAGCAGTACTTC
V: TRBV7-9
size: NA
D: TRBD1
J: TRBJ2-7

CDR3: CASSPRTLAGGTGETQYF
DNA: TGTGCCAGCAGCCCGAGAACACTAGCGGGAGGAACGGGAGAGACCCAGTACTTC
V: TRBV11-2
size: NA
D: TRBD2
J: TRBJ2-5

CDR3: CSTGGNTEAFF
DNA: TGCAGCACCGGGGGGAACACTGAAGCTTTCTTT
V: TRBV29-1
size: few
D: NA
J: TRBJ1-1

CDR3: CASRRNAEQYF
DNA: TGTGCCAGCAGGCGAAACGCAGAGCAGTACTTC
V: TRBV28
size: NA
D: NA
J: TRBJ2-7

CDR3: CASSLRTATSTDTQYF
DNA: TGTGCCAGCAGTTTAAGGACAGCGACTAGCACAGATACGCAGTATTTT
V: TRBV28
size: NA
D: NA
J: TRBJ2-3

CDR3: CASSLTSGRAFEQFF
DNA: TGTGCCAGCAGTTTAACTAGCGGGAGGGCCTTTGAGCAGTTCTTC
V: TRBV27
size: NA
D: TRBD2
J: TRBJ2-1

CDR3: CASRGEVTYEQYF
DNA: TGTGCCAGCAGGGGCGAGGTGACTTACGAGCAGTACTTC
V: TRBV6-5
size: NA
D: NA
J: TRBJ2-7

CDR3: CASSQGTGGETQYF
DNA: TGTGCCAGCAGCCAAGGGACAGGGGGTGAGACCCAGTACTTC
V: TRBV9
size: NA
D: TRBD1
J: TRBJ2-5

CDR3: CAWSVGGNTDTQYF
DNA: TGTGCCTGGAGTGTAGGGGGTAACACAGATACGCAGTATTTT
V: TRBV30
size: NA
D: NA
J: TRBJ2-3

CDR3: CASSQSGTATNEKLFF
DNA: TGCGCCAGCAGCCAGTCAGGGACTGCAACTAATGAAAAACTGTTTTTT
V: TRBV4-1
size: NA
D: NA
J: TRBJ1-4

CDR3: CASSFEANTGELFF
DNA: TGTGCCAGCAGCTTCGAAGCGAACACCGGGGAGCTGTTTTTT
V: TRBV7-6
size: NA
D: NA
J: TRBJ2-2

CDR3: CASSSTPGQGGEKLFF
DNA: TGTGCCAGCAGCTCAACGCCCGGACAGGGAGGTGAAAAACTGTTTTTT
V: TRBV5-4
size: NA
D: TRBD1
J: TRBJ1-4

CDR3: CSVEYSWNEQYF
DNA: TGCAGCGTTGAGTACAGCTGGAACGAGCAGTACTTC
V: TRBV29-1
size: NA
D: NA
J: TRBJ2-7

CDR3: CASSSYRMNTEAFF
DNA: TGTGCCAGCAGTAGCTATCGGATGAACACTGAAGCTTTCTTT
V: TRBV6-5
size: NA
D: NA
J: TRBJ1-1

CDR3: CASSLAGQGQETQYF
DNA: TGTGCCAGCAGCTTGGCGGGCCAGGGCCAAGAGACCCAGTACTTC
V: TRBV28
size: NA
D: NA
J: TRBJ2-5

CDR3: CASSEGLLRYEQYF
DNA: TGTGCCAGCAGCGAAGGACTTCTACGCTACGAGCAGTACTTC
V: TRBV9
size: NA
D: NA
J: TRBJ2-7

CDR3: CRADSQETQYF
DNA: TGCAGGGCGGATTCCCAAGAGACCCAGTACTTC
V: TRBV20-1
size: NA
D: NA
J: TRBJ2-5

CDR3: CASSVGWRDTEAFF
DNA: TGTGCCAGCAGCGTAGGATGGAGGGACACTGAAGCTTTCTTT
V: TRBV9
size: NA
D: NA
J: TRBJ1-1

CDR3: CASSLFLAGVRSGNNEQFF
DNA: TGCGCCAGCAGCTTGTTCCTAGCGGGAGTCCGCTCCGGGAACAATGAGCAGTTCTTC
V: TRBV5-1
size: NA
D: TRBD2
J: TRBJ2-1

CDR3: CSAYSGSLGYEQYF
DNA: TGCAGCGCCTATAGCGGGAGCCTAGGTTACGAGCAGTACTTC
V: TRBV29-1
size: NA
D: TRBD2
J: TRBJ2-7

CDR3: CASTGTGENSPLHF
DNA: TGTGCCAGCACCGGGACAGGCGAAAATTCACCCCTCCACTTT
V: TRBV28
size: NA
D: TRBD1
J: TRBJ1-6

CDR3: CASSFLDAGSGELFF
DNA: TGTGCCAGCAGTTTCTTGGACGCTGGATCCGGGGAGCTGTTTTTT
V: TRBV28
size: NA
D: NA
J: TRBJ2-2

CDR3: CASSPSDPWVEQFF
DNA: TGTGCCAGCTCACCCTCGGACCCCTGGGTTGAGCAGTTCTTC
V: TRBV18
size: NA
D: NA
J: TRBJ2-1

CDR3: CASSPRLAESYGELFF
DNA: TGTGCCAGCTCACCCCGACTAGCGGAGTCGTACGGGGAGCTGTTTTTT
V: TRBV18
size: NA
D: TRBD2
J: TRBJ2-2

CDR3: CAWSQGLIGETQYF
DNA: TGTGCCTGGAGCCAAGGACTGATTGGGGAGACCCAGTACTTC
V: TRBV30
size: NA
D: NA
J: TRBJ2-5

CDR3: CASSLQPGLAGVLSYEQYF
DNA: TGTGCCAGCTCACTACAACCGGGACTAGCGGGAGTTCTCTCCTACGAGCAGTACTTC
V: TRBV18
size: NA
D: TRBD2
J: TRBJ2-7

CDR3: CASSMGQPSYEQYF
DNA: TGTGCCAGTAGTATGGGACAGCCGTCCTACGAGCAGTACTTC
V: TRBV19
size: NA
D: TRBD1
J: TRBJ2-7

CDR3: CASSYSGQGNTIYF
DNA: TGTGCCAGCAGTTACTCGGGGCAGGGAAACACCATATATTTT
V: TRBV6-6
size: NA
D: NA
J: TRBJ1-3

CDR3: CRGSSSYEQYF
DNA: TGCAGGGGGAGCTCCTCCTACGAGCAGTACTTC
V: TRBV20-1
size: NA
D: NA
J: TRBJ2-7

CDR3: CASSLAELKRKLFF
DNA: TGTGCCAGCAGCTTAGCGGAGCTAAAAAGGAAACTGTTTTTT
V: TRBV7-6
size: NA
D: NA
J: TRBJ1-4

CDR3: CASSDRTSGGYEQYF
DNA: TGTGCCAGCAGCGACCGGACTAGCGGGGGCTACGAGCAGTACTTC
V: TRBV7-2
size: NA
D: TRBD2
J: TRBJ2-7

CDR3: CASSSRAYYGYTF
DNA: TGCGCCAGCAGCTCCAGGGCTTACTATGGCTACACCTTC
V: TRBV4-1
size: NA
D: NA
J: TRBJ1-2

CDR3: CASSPLQAGRNTEAFF
DNA: TGCGCCAGCAGCCCACTCCAGGCAGGGCGGAACACTGAAGCTTTCTTT
V: TRBV4-1
size: once
D: NA
J: TRBJ1-1

CDR3: CASSRTGATEAFF
DNA: TGCGCCAGCAGCCGAACAGGGGCCACTGAAGCTTTCTTT
V: TRBV5-1
size: NA
D: TRBD1
J: TRBJ1-1

CDR3: CASSDSGGETQYF
DNA: TGTGCCAGCAGTGACTCAGGGGGAGAGACCCAGTACTTC
V: TRBV25-1
size: NA
D: TRBD1
J: TRBJ2-5

CDR3: CASSLISYEQYF
DNA: TGTGCCAGCAGTTTGATATCCTACGAGCAGTACTTC
V: TRBV28
size: NA
D: NA
J: TRBJ2-7

CDR3: CASSPEGRSSYNEQFF
DNA: TGCGCCAGCAGCCCTGAGGGGCGGAGCTCCTACAATGAGCAGTTCTTC
V: TRBV5-1
size: NA
D: NA
J: TRBJ2-1

CDR3: CASSPGQDNEQFF
DNA: TGTGCCAGCTCACCTGGCCAGGATAATGAGCAGTTCTTC
V: TRBV18
size: NA
D: NA
J: TRBJ2-1

CDR3: CASKRASGSYEQYF
DNA: TGTGCCAGTAAAAGGGCTAGCGGGAGCTACGAGCAGTACTTC
V: TRBV19
size: NA
D: TRBD2
J: TRBJ2-7

CDR3: CASSLAYAPTEAFF
DNA: TGTGCCAGCAGTTTAGCCTACGCGCCCACTGAAGCTTTCTTT
V: TRBV28
size: NA
D: NA
J: TRBJ1-1

CDR3: CASSLTGTGAYEQYF
DNA: TGTGCCAGCTCACTCACCGGGACAGGGGCCTACGAGCAGTACTTC
V: TRBV18
size: NA
D: TRBD1
J: TRBJ2-7

CDR3: CASSLDSISGNTIYF
DNA: TGCGCCAGCAGCTTGGACTCCATCTCTGGAAACACCATATATTTT
V: TRBV5-1
size: NA
D: NA
J: TRBJ1-3

CDR3: CASSQAYTAAAYEQYF
DNA: TGCGCCAGCAGCCAAGCGTATACGGCAGCGGCCTACGAGCAGTACTTC
V: TRBV4-3
size: NA
D: NA
J: TRBJ2-7

CDR3: CASSIAARQGIDGYTF
DNA: TGTGCCAGCAGCATAGCGGCTCGGCAGGGAATAGACGGCTACACCTTC
V: TRBV7-2
size: once
D: NA
J: TRBJ1-2